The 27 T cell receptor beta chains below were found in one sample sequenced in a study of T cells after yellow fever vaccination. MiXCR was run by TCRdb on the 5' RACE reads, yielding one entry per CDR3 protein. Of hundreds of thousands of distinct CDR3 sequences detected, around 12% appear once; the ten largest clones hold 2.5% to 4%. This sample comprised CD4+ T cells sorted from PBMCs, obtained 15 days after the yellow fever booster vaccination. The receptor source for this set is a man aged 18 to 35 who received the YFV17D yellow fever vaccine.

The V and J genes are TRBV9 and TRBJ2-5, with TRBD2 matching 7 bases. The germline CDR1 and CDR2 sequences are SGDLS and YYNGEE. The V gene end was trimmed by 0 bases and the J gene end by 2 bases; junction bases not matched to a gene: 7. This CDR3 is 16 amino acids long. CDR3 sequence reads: CASSVAGGRMQETQYF. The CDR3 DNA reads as TGTGCCAGCAGCGTAGCGGGGGGACGTATGCAAGAGACCCAGTACTTC.

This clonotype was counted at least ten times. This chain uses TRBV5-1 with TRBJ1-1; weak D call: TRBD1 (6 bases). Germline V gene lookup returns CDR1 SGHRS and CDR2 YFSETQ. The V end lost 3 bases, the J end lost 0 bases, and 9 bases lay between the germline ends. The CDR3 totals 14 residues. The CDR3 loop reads CASSSGQLNTEAFF. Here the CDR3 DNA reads TGCGCCAGCAGCTCAGGACAGTTGAACACTGAAGCTTTCTTT.

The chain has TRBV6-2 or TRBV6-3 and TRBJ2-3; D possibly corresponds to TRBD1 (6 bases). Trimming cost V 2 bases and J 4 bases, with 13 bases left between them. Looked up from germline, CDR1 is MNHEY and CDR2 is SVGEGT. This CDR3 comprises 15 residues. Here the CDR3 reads CASSYGQLFADTQYF. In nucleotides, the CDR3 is TGTGCCAGCAGTTACGGACAGTTATTCGCAGATACGCAGTATTTT.

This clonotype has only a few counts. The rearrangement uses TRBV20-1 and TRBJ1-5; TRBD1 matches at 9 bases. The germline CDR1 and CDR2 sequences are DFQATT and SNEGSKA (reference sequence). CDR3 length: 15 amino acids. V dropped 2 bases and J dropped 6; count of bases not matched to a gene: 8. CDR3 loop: CSARLRDRVLQPQHF. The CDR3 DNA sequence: TGCAGTGCTAGACTCCGGGACAGGGTGCTTCAGCCCCAGCATTTT.

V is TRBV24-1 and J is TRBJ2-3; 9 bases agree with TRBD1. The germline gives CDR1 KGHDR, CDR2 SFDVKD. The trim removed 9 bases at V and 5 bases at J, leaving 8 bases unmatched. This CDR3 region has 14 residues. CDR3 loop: CATATTGGGDTQYF. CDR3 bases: TGTGCCACCGCCACGACAGGGGGAGGAGATACGCAGTATTTT.

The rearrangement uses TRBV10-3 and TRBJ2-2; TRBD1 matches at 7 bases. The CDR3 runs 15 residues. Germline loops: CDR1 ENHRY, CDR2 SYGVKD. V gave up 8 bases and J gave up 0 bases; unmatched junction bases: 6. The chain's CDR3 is CAIGRQGTNTGELFF. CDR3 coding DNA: TGTGCCATCGGGCGACAGGGAACGAACACCGGGGAGCTGTTTTTT.

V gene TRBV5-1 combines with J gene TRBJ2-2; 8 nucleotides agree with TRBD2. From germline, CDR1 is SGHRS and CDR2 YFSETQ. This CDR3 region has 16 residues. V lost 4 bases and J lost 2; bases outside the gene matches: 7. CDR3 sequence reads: CASSPAGGPNTGELFF. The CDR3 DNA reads TGCGCCAGCAGCCCGGCGGGGGGACCTAACACCGGGGAGCTGTTTTTT.

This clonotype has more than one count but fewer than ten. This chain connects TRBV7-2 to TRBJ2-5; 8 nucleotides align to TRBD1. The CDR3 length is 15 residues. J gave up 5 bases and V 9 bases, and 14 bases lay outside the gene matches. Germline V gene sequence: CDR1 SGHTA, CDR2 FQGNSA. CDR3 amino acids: CASLGQVGSGETQYF. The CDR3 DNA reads TGTGCCAGTCTGGGACAGGTCGGATCGGGGGAGACCCAGTACTTC.

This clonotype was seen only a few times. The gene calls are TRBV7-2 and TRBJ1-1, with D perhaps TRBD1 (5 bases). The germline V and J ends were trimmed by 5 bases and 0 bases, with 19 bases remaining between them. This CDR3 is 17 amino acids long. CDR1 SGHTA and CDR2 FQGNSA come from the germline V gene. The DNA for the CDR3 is TGTGCCAGCAGCCCAAGGGGTAGGGTAGTCATGAACACTGAAGCTTTCTTT. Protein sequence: CASSPRGRVVMNTEAFF.

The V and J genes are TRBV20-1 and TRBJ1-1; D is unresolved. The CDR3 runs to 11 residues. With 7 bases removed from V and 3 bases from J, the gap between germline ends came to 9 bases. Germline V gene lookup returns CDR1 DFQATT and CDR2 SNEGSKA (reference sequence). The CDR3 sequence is CSGDHDTEAFF. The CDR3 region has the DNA TGCAGTGGGGATCATGACACTGAAGCTTTCTTT.

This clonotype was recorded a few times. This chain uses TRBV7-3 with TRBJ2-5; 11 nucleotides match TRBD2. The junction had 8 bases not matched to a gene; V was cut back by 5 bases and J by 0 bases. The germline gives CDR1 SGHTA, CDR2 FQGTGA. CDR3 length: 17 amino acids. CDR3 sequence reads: CASSLSGGAPYQETQYF. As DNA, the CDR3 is TGTGCCAGCAGCCTTAGCGGGGGGGCCCCCTACCAAGAGACCCAGTACTTC.

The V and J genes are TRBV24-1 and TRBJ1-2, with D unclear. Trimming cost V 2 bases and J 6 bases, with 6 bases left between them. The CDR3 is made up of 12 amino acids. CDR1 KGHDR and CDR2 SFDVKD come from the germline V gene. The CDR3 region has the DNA TGTGCCACCAGTGATTCCTACCATGGCTACACCTTC. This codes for CATSDSYHGYTF.

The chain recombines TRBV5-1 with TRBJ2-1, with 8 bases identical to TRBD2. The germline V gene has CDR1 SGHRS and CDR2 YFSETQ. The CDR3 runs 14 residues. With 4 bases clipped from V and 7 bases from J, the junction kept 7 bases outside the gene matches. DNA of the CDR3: TGCGCCAGCAGCCCCGGGACTAGTTGGAATGAGCAGTTCTTC. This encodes CASSPGTSWNEQFF.

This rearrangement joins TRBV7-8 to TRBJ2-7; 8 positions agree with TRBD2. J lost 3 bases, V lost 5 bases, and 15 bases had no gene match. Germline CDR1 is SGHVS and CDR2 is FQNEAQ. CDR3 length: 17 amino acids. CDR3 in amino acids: CASSPRGGEGGVYEQYV. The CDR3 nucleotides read TGTGCCAGCAGCCCCCGGGGGGGGGAGGGAGGAGTCTACGAGCAGTACGTC.

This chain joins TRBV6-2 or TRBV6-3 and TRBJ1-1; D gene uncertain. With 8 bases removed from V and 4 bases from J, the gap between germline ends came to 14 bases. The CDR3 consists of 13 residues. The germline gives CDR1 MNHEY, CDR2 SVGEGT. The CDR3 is CASYKGQVTEAFF. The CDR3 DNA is TGTGCCAGCTATAAGGGCCAAGTCACTGAAGCTTTCTTT.

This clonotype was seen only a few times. This chain's CDR3 is CASSLAGADSGNTIYF. The CDR3 DNA sequence: TGCGCCAGCAGCTTGGCTGGGGCGGACTCTGGAAACACCATATATTTT. This chain connects TRBV5-1 to TRBJ1-3; the D gene is possibly TRBD1 (5 bases). CDR1 SGHRS and CDR2 YFSETQ come from the germline V gene. V lost 0 bases to trimming and J lost 0 bases, with 10 bases between them. This CDR3 contains 16 residues.

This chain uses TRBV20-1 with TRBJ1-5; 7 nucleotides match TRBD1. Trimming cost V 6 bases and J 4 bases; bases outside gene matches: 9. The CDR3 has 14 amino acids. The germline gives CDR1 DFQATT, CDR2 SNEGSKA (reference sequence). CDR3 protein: CSAYRDRINQPQHF. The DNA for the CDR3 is TGCAGTGCCTACCGGGACAGAATAAATCAGCCCCAGCATTTT.

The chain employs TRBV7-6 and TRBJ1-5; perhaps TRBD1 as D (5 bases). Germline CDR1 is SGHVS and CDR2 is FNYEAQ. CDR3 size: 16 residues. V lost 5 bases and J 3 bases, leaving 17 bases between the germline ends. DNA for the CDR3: TGTGCCAGCAGCCTAGAACCCGCAGGGAACAATCAGCCCCAGCATTTT. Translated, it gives CASSLEPAGNNQPQHF.

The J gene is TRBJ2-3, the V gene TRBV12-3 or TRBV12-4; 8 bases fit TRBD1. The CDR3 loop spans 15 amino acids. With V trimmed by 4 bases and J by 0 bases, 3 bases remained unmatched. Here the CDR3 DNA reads TGTGCCAGCAGTTCACAGGGGGAGAGCACAGATACGCAGTATTTT. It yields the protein CASSSQGESTDTQYF.

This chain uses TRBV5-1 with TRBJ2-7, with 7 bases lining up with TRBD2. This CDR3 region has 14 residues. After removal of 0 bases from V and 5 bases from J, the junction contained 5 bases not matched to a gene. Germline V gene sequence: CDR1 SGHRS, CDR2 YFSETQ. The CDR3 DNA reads TGCGCCAGCAGCTTGGGGGGGGGAAGTCACGAGCAGTACTTC. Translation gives CASSLGGGSHEQYF. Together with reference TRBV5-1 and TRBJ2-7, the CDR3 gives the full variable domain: KAGVTQTPRYLIKTRGQQVTLSCSPISGHRSVSWYQQTPGQGLQFLFEYFSETQRNKGNFPGRFSGRQFSNSRSEMNVSTLELGDSALYLCASSLGGGSHEQYFGPGTRLTVT.

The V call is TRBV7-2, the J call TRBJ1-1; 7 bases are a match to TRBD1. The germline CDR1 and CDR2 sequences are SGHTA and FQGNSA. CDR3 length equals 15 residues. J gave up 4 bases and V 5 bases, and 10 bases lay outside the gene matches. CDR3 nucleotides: TGTGCCAGCAGCAGACAGGGTAGTGGGAGCACTGAAGCTTTCTTT. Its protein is CASSRQGSGSTEAFF.

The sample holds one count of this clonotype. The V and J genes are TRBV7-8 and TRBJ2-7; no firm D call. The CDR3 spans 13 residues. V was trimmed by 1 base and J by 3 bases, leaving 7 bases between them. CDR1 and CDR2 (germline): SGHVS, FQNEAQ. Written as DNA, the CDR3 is TGTGCCAGCAGCTTAGAGGCTGACTACGAGCAGTACGTC. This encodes CASSLEADYEQYV.

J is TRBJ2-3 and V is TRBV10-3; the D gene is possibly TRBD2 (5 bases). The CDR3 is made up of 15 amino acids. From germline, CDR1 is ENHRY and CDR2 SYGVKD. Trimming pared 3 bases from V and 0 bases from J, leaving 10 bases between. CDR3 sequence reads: CAISDRGISTDTQYF. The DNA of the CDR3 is TGTGCCATCAGTGATCGAGGGATAAGCACAGATACGCAGTATTTT.

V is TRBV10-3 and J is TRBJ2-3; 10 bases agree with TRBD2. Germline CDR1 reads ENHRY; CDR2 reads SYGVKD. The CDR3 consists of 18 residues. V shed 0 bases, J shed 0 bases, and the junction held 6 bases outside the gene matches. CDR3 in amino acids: CAISESVAGGTSTDTQYF. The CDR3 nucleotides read TGTGCCATCAGTGAGTCGGTAGCGGGGGGAACAAGCACAGATACGCAGTATTTT.

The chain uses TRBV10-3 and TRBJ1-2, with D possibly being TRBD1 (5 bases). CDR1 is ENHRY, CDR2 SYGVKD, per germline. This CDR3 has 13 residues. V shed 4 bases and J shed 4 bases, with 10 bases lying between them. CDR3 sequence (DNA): TGTGCCATCAGTGGGGGGGGTTCCTATGGCTACACCTTC. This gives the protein CAISGGGSYGYTF.

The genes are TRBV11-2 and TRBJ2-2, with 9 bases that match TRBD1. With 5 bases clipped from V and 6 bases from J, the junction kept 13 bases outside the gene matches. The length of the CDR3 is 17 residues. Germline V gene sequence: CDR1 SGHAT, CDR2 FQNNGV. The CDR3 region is CASSVTGGRPWAGELFF. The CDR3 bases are TGTGCCAGCAGCGTTACAGGGGGCAGACCGTGGGCCGGGGAGCTGTTTTTT.

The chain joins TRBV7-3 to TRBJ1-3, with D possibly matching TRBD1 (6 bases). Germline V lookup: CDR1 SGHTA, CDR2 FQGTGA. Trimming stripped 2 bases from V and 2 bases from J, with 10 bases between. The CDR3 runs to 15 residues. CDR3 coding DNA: TGTGCCAGCAGCTTAGGAGGGGGACCTGGAAACACCATATATTTT. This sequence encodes CASSLGGGPGNTIYF.